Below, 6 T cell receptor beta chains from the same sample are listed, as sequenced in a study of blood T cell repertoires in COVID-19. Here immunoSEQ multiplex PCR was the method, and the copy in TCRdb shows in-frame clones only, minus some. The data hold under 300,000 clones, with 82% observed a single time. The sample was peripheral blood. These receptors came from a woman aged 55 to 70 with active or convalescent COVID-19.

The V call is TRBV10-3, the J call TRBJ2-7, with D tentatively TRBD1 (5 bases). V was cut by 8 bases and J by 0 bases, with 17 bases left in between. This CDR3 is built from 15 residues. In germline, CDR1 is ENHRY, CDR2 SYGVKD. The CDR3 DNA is TGTGCCATCTCCAGGTCGGACACCTACTCCTACGAGCAGTACTTC. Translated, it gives CAISRSDTYSYEQYF.

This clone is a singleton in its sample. The CDR3 DNA sequence: TGTGCCAGCAGTCCGGACAGGGCTTCCGGAAACACCATATATTTT. Protein product: CASSPDRASGNTIYF. The V and J genes are TRBV2 and TRBJ1-3; 8 positions match TRBD1. The CDR3 is 15 residues long. J gave up 4 bases and V 5 bases, and 7 bases lay outside the gene matches. The germline gives CDR1 SNHLY, CDR2 FYNNEI.

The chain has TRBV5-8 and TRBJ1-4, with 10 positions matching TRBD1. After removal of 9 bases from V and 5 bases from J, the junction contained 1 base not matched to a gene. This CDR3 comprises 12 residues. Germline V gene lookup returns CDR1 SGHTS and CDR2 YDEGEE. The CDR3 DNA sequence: TGTGCCACGGGACAGGGGAATGAAAAACTGTTTTTT. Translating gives CATGQGNEKLFF.

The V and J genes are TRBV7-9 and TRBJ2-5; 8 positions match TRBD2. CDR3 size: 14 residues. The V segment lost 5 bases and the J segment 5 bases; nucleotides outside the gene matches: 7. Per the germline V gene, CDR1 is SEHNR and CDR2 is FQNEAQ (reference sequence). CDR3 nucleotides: TGTGCCAGCAGCCGGGGGGGCAGGGACGAGACCCAGTACTTC. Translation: CASSRGGRDETQYF. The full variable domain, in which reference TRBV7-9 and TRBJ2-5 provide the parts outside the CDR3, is DTGVSQNPRHKITKRGQNVTFRCDPISEHNRLYWYRQTLGQGPEFLTYFQNEAQLEKSRLLSDRFSAERPKGSFSTLEIQRTEQGDSAMYLCASSRGGRDETQYFGPGTRLLVL.

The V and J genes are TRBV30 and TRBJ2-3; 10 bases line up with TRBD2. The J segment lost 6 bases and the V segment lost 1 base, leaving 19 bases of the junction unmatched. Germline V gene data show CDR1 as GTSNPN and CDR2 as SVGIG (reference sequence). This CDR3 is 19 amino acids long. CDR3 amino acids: CAWSGGERGGGGSRDTQYF. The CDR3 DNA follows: TGTGCCTGGAGTGGTGGAGAGCGGGGGGGCGGTGGTAGTAGGGATACGCAGTATTTT.

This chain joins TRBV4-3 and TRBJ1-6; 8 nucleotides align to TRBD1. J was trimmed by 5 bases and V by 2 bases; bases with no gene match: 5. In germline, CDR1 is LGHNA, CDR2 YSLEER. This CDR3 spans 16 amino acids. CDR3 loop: CASSQTGQGNNSPLHF. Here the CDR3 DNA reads TGCGCCAGCAGCCAAACAGGACAGGGAAATAATTCACCCCTCCACTTT.